This T cell receptor (beta chain) was captured in a study of cytomegalovirus exposure and HLA in healthy donors. Overall study context: The 120 validation repertoires matched the roughly 650 first-cohort repertoires in platform, a later analysis reported.

CDR1 is MGHRA, CDR2 YSYEKL, per germline. Germline trimming cut 1 base from V and 1 base from J; bases unmatched to any gene: 1. This CDR3 comprises 15 residues. Study observations and caveats: The study put 150 to 200 TCR beta chains on its list as cytomegalovirus-associated. In vitro data verified a few CMV-associated chains as specific for CMV antigens.

Remarks on this clone: What it binds is unknown.

It was the approximately 130-subject validation cohort, separate from the roughly 700-subject first cohort, to which the donors belonged. The repertoire was sequenced with immunoSEQ multiplex PCR; TCRdb's copy has only in-frame clones and lacks some. The sample holds approximately 98,000 clones, almost 96% seen once. This receptor was obtained from a woman younger than 30 in good health and CMV-seronegative. Specimen: PBMCs. The chain links TRBV4-1 to TRBJ1-2, with 9 bases that match TRBD1. Here the CDR3 reads CASSQGTGVNYGYTF. As DNA, the CDR3 is TGCGCCAGCAGCCAAGGGACAGGGGTTAACTATGGCTACACCTTC.